This entry features one TCR beta chain sequence. This specimen comes from a study of OX40 agonist ivuxolimab in advanced cancers. Sequencing was performed with immunoSEQ multiplex PCR; in TCRdb, only in-frame clones are kept and a portion is missing. Counted here are 45,000 or so clones, approximately 91% occurring once; the ten biggest clones make up under 20%. Germline lookup yields CDR1 SNHLY and CDR2 FYNNEI. Trimming stripped 2 bases from V and 4 bases from J, with 8 bases between. This CDR3 comprises 14 residues. The genes are TRBV2 and TRBJ2-2, with no clear D. This TCR was recovered from an adult with an advanced solid tumor such as melanoma, head and neck, liver or kidney cancer. The source was CD4+ or CD8+ T cells sorted from blood, collected in a trial of the OX40 agonist ivuxolimab. The CDR3, as DNA: TGTGCCAGCAGTGAAATTGTGGGCACCGGGGAGCTGTTTTTT. Its translation: CASSEIVGTGELFF.